These 5 T cell receptor beta chains were all obtained from the same sample, sequenced in a study of spatial heterogeneity in lung cancer. TCRdb reprocessed the 5' RACE reads with MiXCR, giving one entry per CDR3 protein. The repertoire holds more than 45,000 distinct CDR3 sequences, with over 4.5% as singletons. The time point: sample taken at primary tumor resection. The material was PBMCs, obtained at surgery. The receptors stem from a male donor with early-stage non-small cell lung cancer.

There are many counts of this clonotype. The rearrangement links TRBV4-1 to TRBJ2-3; D is undetermined. V lost 1 base and J 2 bases, leaving 10 bases between the germline ends. CDR3 length: 15 residues. Germline-derived CDR1 and CDR2 are MGHRA and YSYEKL. Here the CDR3 DNA reads TGCGCCAGCAGCCAAGGTAGCCCTTTCACAGATACGCAGTATTTT. Amino acids: CASSQGSPFTDTQYF.

The table lists this clonotype with many counts. The CDR3 nucleotides read TGCGCCAGCAGCCCAATGCAGGGTTCCAATGAGCAGTTCTTC. Amino acids: CASSPMQGSNEQFF. V usage is TRBV4-3 and J usage is TRBJ2-1; D is possibly TRBD1 (5 bases). CDR1 and CDR2 (germline): LGHNA, YSLEER. The germline V and J ends were trimmed by 4 bases and 6 bases, with 13 bases remaining between them. This CDR3 region has 14 residues.

This clonotype was observed at least ten times. This rearrangement joins TRBV2 to TRBJ2-3; the match to TRBD2 covers 14 bases. The CDR3 runs to 19 residues. Germline V gives CDR1 SNHLY, CDR2 FYNNEI. V lost 1 base, J lost 2 bases, and 8 bases stayed unmatched. CDR3 protein: CASSEDSGLAGADTDTQYF. The CDR3 DNA sequence: TGTGCCAGCAGTGAAGATTCGGGACTAGCGGGAGCGGACACAGATACGCAGTATTTT.

This sequence joins TRBV6-5 and TRBJ1-1; 7 bases map to TRBD1. Looked up from germline, CDR1 is MNHEY and CDR2 is SVGAGI. The length of the CDR3 is 13 residues. J was trimmed by 2 bases and V by 8 bases; bases with no gene match: 5. The CDR3 DNA is TGTGCCAGCTCCCGGGACAGTAACACTGAAGCTTTCTTT. Residues: CASSRDSNTEAFF.

This clonotype has a count of ten or more. The V gene is TRBV2, the J gene TRBJ1-2, with D possibly TRBD1 on 5 matching bases. Germline loops: CDR1 SNHLY, CDR2 FYNNEI. Trimming pared 7 bases from V and 7 bases from J, leaving 16 bases between. The CDR3 loop spans 13 amino acids. The CDR3 sequence: CASNEVRETGYTF. CDR3 sequence (DNA): TGTGCCAGCAACGAAGTCAGGGAGACTGGCTACACCTTC.